The 14 T cell receptor beta chains given below trace back to one sample, sequenced in a study of regulatory T cells in long-lasting Graves disease. Assembly of TCR beta libraries relied on iRepertoire HTBI primers together with Arm-PCR of CDR3 regions. From the multiplex PCR reads, TCRdb called clonotypes with MiXCR, one entry per CDR3 protein. The sample has more than 400,000 distinct CDR3 sequences, 15% to 20% seen once; the top ten hold 10% to 15%. Time point denoted: newly diagnosed GD, antithyroid drugs for less than 3 months. RNA from PBMCs was the source of the TCR library. Separately, the same data were catalogued under a study of T cells in Graves' hyperthyroidism and ophthalmopathy.

The specimen comprised peripheral blood mononuclear cells (PBMCs), sampled at new diagnosis, from a patient treated with antithyroid drugs. Receptor source: a man between 40 and 49 years old with Graves disease.

CDR3 protein: CASSHLLAGKYNEQFF. CDR3 coding DNA: TGTGCCAGCAGCCACCTTCTAGCGGGGAAATACAATGAGCAGTTCTTC. The V and J genes are TRBV7-2 and TRBJ2-1; 9 nucleotides match TRBD2. CDR1 SGHTA and CDR2 FQGNSA come from the germline V gene. The V gene end was trimmed by 5 bases and the J gene end by 4 bases; junction bases not matched to a gene: 9. This CDR3 is 16 amino acids long. The complete variable domain, with remaining parts taken from reference TRBV7-2 and TRBJ2-1, reads GAGVSQSPSNKVTEKGKDVELRCDPISGHTALYWYRQSLGQGLEFLIYFQGNSAPDKSGLPSDRFSAERTGGSVSTLTIQRTQQEDSAVYLCASSHLLAGKYNEQFFGPGTRLTVL.

This clonotype came up a few times. This chain connects TRBV25-1 to TRBJ2-2; 13 nucleotides align to TRBD2. The V segment lost 4 bases and the J segment 0 bases; nucleotides outside the gene matches: 2. CDR3 length equals 17 residues. Germline V gene sequence: CDR1 MGHDK, CDR2 SYGVNS. CDR3 protein: CASSGLAGGANTGELFF. As DNA, the CDR3 is TGTGCCAGCAGTGGACTAGCGGGAGGCGCGAACACCGGGGAGCTGTTTTTT.

Note on this clonotype: A much larger clone differs from this one at a single base, so this may be a read error. This chain uses TRBV2 with TRBJ2-5; weak D call: TRBD2 (6 bases). The germline V gene has CDR1 SNHLY and CDR2 FYNNEI. The CDR3 is 15 amino acids. V was trimmed by 7 bases and J by 5 bases, leaving 20 bases between them. The CDR3 sequence: CASIPGQGGRETQYF. In DNA form, the CDR3 reads TGTGCCAGCATACCTGGGCAGGGAGGTCGGGAGACCCAGTACTTC.

A word on this clonotype: This clone may be a read error of a much larger clone one base away. The chain employs TRBV28 and TRBJ2-1; possibly TRBD2 for D (5 bases). V was pared by 6 bases and J by 7 bases, with 22 bases between. Per germline, CDR1 MDHEN and CDR2 SYDVKM. The CDR3 length is 16 residues. CDR3 sequence (DNA): TGTGCCAGCAGCCCCCGGACTCTACTCCATGGGAATGAGCAGTTCTTC. Its translation is CASSPRTLLHGNEQFF. Drawing the rest from reference TRBV28 and TRBJ2-1, the complete variable domain is DVKVTQSSRYLVKRTGEKVFLECVQDMDHENMFWYRQDPGLGLRLIYFSYDVKMKEKGDIPEGYSVSREKKERFSLILESASTNQTSMYLCASSPRTLLHGNEQFFGPGTRLTVL.

Remarks on this clonotype: A much larger clone sits a single nucleotide away, making a read error possible. The V gene is TRBV20-1, the J gene TRBJ1-6; D is perhaps TRBD1 (6 bases). V was pared by 6 bases and J by 12 bases, with 24 bases between. The germline V gene has CDR1 DFQATT and CDR2 SNEGSKA (reference sequence). CDR3 length: 15 residues. The CDR3 sequence: CSASLDSAGGRPLHF. The CDR3, as DNA: TGCAGTGCCTCGCTCGACAGCGCGGGGGGGCGACCCCTCCACTTT.

The chain joins TRBV12-3 or TRBV12-4 to TRBJ2-7; 15 positions match TRBD2. CDR3 length: 15 residues. The V gene end was trimmed by 5 bases and the J gene end by 6 bases; junction bases not matched to a gene: 5. The CDR3 spells CASSPGLAGGSEQYF. In DNA, the CDR3 is TGTGCCAGCAGTCCGGGACTAGCGGGAGGTTCCGAGCAGTACTTC.

In this sample, this clonotype turned up many times. J is TRBJ1-2 and V is TRBV28; TRBD1 aligns across 7 bases. This CDR3 has 15 amino acids. Per the germline V gene, CDR1 is MDHEN and CDR2 is SYDVKM. Unmatched junction bases numbered 13, after V lost 9 bases and J lost 3 bases. The CDR3, as DNA: TGTGCCAGTCAACCCCCGGGACAGAGTTACTATGGCTACACCTTC. Amino acids: CASQPPGQSYYGYTF.

The chain links TRBV4-1 to TRBJ2-5; no definite D call. In germline, CDR1 is MGHRA, CDR2 YSYEKL. Trimming stripped 0 bases from V and 7 bases from J, with 12 bases between. CDR3 length equals 14 residues. The CDR3 loop is CASSQDRAYGTQYF. CDR3 in DNA: TGCGCCAGCAGCCAAGACCGGGCGTACGGGACCCAGTACTTC.

As concerns this clonotype: A read error may be the cause here, since a much bigger clone is one base away. V is TRBV9 and J is TRBJ2-6; possibly TRBD2 for D (6 bases). V was pared by 6 bases and J by 2 bases, with 24 bases between. Germline V gene lookup returns CDR1 SGDLS and CDR2 YYNGEE. The CDR3 extends over 19 amino acids. CDR3 sequence reads: CASNASRLEGKAGANVLTF. CDR3 nucleotides: TGTGCCAGCAACGCTTCAAGACTAGAGGGTAAGGCTGGGGCCAACGTCCTGACTTTC.

This clonotype has ten or more counts. V usage is TRBV2 and J usage is TRBJ2-7, with TRBD1 as a possible D gene (5 bases). The germline V gene encodes CDR1 SNHLY and CDR2 FYNNEI. The CDR3 covers 13 residues. V lost 7 bases, J lost 3 bases, and 13 bases lay in between. The CDR3 region has the DNA TGTGCCAGCACAGGATCAGGGTTCTACGAGCAGTACTTC. Protein sequence: CASTGSGFYEQYF.

Regarding this clonotype: A read error may explain this, as a much larger clone is one base away. As the CDR3 is not closed by the conserved phenylalanine or tryptophan, this likely results from a read error. The chain employs TRBV30 and TRBJ2-7; D remains unclear. CDR3 length: 11 amino acids. The ends were cut back, 5 bases at V and 3 bases at J, with 8 bases in the middle. Germline CDR1 and CDR2: GTSNPN and SVGIG (reference sequence). This CDR3 reads CAWGLLYEQYS. As DNA, the CDR3 is TGTGCCTGGGGCCTTCTCTACGAGCAGTACTCC.

The gene calls are TRBV20-1 and TRBJ1-5; tentative D call: TRBD1 (5 bases). The CDR3 totals 15 residues. Germline-derived CDR1 and CDR2 are DFQATT and SNEGSKA (reference sequence). V dropped 4 bases and J dropped 6 bases, with 19 bases sitting between them. CDR3 protein: CSANPTGGWVQPQHF. CDR3 in DNA: TGCAGTGCTAACCCCACAGGAGGCTGGGTTCAGCCCCAGCATTTT.

V gene TRBV5-1 combines with J gene TRBJ2-5; 7 bases line up with TRBD1. The CDR3 runs 13 residues. Per the germline V gene, CDR1 is SGHRS and CDR2 is YFSETQ. Germline trimming cut 4 bases from V and 5 bases from J; bases unmatched to any gene: 5. CDR3 protein: CASSHDRAETQYF. The CDR3 DNA follows: TGCGCCAGCAGCCATGACAGGGCCGAGACCCAGTACTTC. Filled out from reference TRBV5-1 and TRBJ2-5, the complete variable domain reads KAGVTQTPRYLIKTRGQQVTLSCSPISGHRSVSWYQQTPGQGLQFLFEYFSETQRNKGNFPGRFSGRQFSNSRSEMNVSTLELGDSALYLCASSHDRAETQYFGPGTRLLVL.

This clonotype was seen ten or more times. The chain has TRBV29-1 and TRBJ2-3, with 8 nucleotides matching TRBD1. With V trimmed by 6 bases and J by 3 bases, 8 bases remained unmatched. This CDR3 contains 14 residues. Germline V lookup: CDR1 SQVTM, CDR2 ANQGSEA. This chain's CDR3 is CSVSRDRSTDTQYF. CDR3 nucleotides: TGCAGCGTCTCCCGGGACAGGTCTACAGATACGCAGTATTTT.